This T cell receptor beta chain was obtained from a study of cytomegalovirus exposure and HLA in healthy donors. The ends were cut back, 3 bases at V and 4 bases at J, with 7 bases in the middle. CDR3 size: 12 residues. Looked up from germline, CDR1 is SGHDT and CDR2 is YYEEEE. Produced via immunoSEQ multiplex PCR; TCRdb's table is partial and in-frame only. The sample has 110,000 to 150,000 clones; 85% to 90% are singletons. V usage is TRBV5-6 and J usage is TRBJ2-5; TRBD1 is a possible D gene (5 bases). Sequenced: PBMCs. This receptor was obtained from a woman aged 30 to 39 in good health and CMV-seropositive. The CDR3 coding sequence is TGTGCCAGCAGCTCGACAGTAGAGACCCAGTACTTC. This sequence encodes CASSSTVETQYF.